The next 8 T cell receptor beta chains were all read from a single sample in a study of shared clonotypes between healthy human individuals. Sequenced by immunoSEQ multiplex PCR; TCRdb stores in-frame clones only, minus some. Of roughly 500,000 clones listed, 90% to 97% are singletons. The sequencing sample was made of naive CD4+ T cells sorted from blood. Indicated subset: CD45RA+ positively selected. The receptors come from a woman aged 25 to 39 in good health.

The CDR3 here is CASSEAGQGYYEQYF. The CDR3 nucleotides read TGTGCCAGCAGTGAAGCCGGGCAGGGATACTACGAGCAGTACTTC. The chain uses TRBV2 and TRBJ2-7; tentative D call: TRBD1 (5 bases). Trimming took 0 bases from V and 3 from J, leaving 12 bases between them. Germline CDR1 and CDR2: SNHLY and FYNNEI. The CDR3 sequence is 15 residues long.

The V gene is TRBV28, the J gene TRBJ2-5, with 9 positions matching TRBD2. Germline values: CDR1 MDHEN, CDR2 SYDVKM. J gave up 7 bases and V 5 bases, and 14 bases lay outside the gene matches. The CDR3 runs 16 residues. DNA of the CDR3: TGTGCCAGCAGTCCCCTCGGGACTAGCCGGGGGGGGACCCAGTACTTC. Amino acids: CASSPLGTSRGGTQYF.

The chain has TRBV7-3 and TRBJ2-7, with 7 bases fitting TRBD2. CDR1 is SGHTA and CDR2 is FQGTGA in the germline V gene. V was pared by 5 bases and J by 5 bases, with 24 bases of the junction left unmatched. CDR3 length: 19 residues. The CDR3 loop reads CASSTVADYRKRGADEQYF. The CDR3 DNA follows: TGTGCCAGCAGCACCGTTGCGGACTACCGAAAGCGGGGTGCCGACGAGCAGTACTTC.

This chain uses TRBV4-1 with TRBJ2-7, with D tentatively TRBD2 (6 bases). The CDR3 is made up of 14 amino acids. Germline V gene data show CDR1 as MGHRA and CDR2 as YSYEKL. With 5 bases removed from V and 5 bases from J, the gap between germline ends came to 16 bases. The DNA for the CDR3 is TGCGCCAGCAGCAGGTCGGCGGGACTCCACGAGCAGTACTTC. Translating it yields CASSRSAGLHEQYF.

The gene calls are TRBV14 and TRBJ1-6, with 7 bases fitting TRBD1. V gave up 4 bases and J gave up 7 bases; unmatched junction bases: 10. Germline-derived CDR1 and CDR2 are SGHDN and FVKESK. The CDR3 sequence is 16 residues long. The CDR3, as DNA: TGTGCCAGCAGCCGCGCGGGACAGTCGACGAATTCACCCCTCCACTTT. This gives the protein CASSRAGQSTNSPLHF.

This chain uses TRBV10-3 with TRBJ2-7, with 16 bases aligning to TRBD2. The CDR3 totals 19 residues. The germline V gene has CDR1 ENHRY and CDR2 SYGVKD. V lost 3 bases and J lost 5; bases outside the gene matches: 13. The CDR3 DNA reads as TGTGCCATCAGTGACGCTCAGGGACTAGCGGGAGGGCCTCTCAACGAGCAGTACTTC. As protein: CAISDAQGLAGGPLNEQYF.

This chain's CDR3 is CASSLVWTSGVGTDTQYF. The CDR3 DNA reads as TGTGCCAGCAGCTTAGTTTGGACTAGCGGGGTGGGCACAGATACGCAGTATTTT. The chain combines TRBV7-9 with TRBJ2-3, with 12 positions matching TRBD2. Germline lookup yields CDR1 SEHNR and CDR2 FQNEAQ (reference sequence). This CDR3 is 18 amino acids long. J was trimmed by 1 base and V by 1 base; bases with no gene match: 6.

This sequence joins TRBV5-1 and TRBJ2-5; no clear D. The DNA end lines up better with TRBJ2-7; the J call may be wrong. This CDR3 is 15 amino acids long. Germline V gene lookup returns CDR1 SGHRS and CDR2 YFSETQ. The CDR3 here is CASSLDEGRRYEQYF. The CDR3 nucleotides read TGCGCCAGCAGCTTGGATGAAGGGCGACGATACGAGCAGTACTTC.